This TCR beta chain was retrieved from a study of blood T cell repertoires in COVID-19. Overall study context: Sites in the United States, Italy and Spain provided acute and convalescent COVID-19 samples. T cells, B-cell-depleted T cells, or PBMCs provided the cDNA or gDNA that served as material.

The CDR3 spans 15 residues. Looked up from germline, CDR1 is MGHDK and CDR2 is SYGVNS. V lost 5 bases and J lost 1, with 11 bases in between. The data were produced by immunoSEQ multiplex PCR, yet TCRdb's version contains in-frame clones alone and is incomplete. The profile shows around 40,000 clones, about 94% of them singletons. Material for sequencing was peripheral blood. V usage is TRBV25-1 and J usage is TRBJ2-2, with D tentatively TRBD2 (6 bases). The sequence came from a human donor with active COVID-19. The donor label of this sample is uncertain. The CDR3 sequence is CASSPRAGNTGELFF. The CDR3 nucleotides are TGTGCCAGCAGTCCAAGAGCGGGGAACACCGGGGAGCTGTTTTTT.